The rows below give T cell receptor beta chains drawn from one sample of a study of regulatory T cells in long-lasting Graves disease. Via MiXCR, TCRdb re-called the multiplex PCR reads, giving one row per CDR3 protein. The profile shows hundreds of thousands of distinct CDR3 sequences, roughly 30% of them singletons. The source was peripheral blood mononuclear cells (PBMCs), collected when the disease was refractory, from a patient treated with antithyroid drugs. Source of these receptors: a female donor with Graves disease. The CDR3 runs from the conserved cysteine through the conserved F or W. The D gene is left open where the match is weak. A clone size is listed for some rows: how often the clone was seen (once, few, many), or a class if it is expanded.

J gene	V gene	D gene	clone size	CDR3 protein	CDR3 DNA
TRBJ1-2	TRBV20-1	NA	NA	CSASFSGSGGYTF	TGCAGTGCTAGCTTTTCAGGTTCGGGAGGCTACACCTTC
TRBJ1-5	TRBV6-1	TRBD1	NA	CASSTGQGDGNQPPHF	TGTGCCAGCAGTACCGGACAGGGCGACGGAAATCAGCCCCCGCATTTT
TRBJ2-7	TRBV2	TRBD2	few	CASSERTLAGGDMGEQYF	TGTGCCAGCAGTGAGAGGACTCTAGCGGGAGGGGACATGGGGGAGCAGTACTTC
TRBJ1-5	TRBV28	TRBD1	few	CASRFLGTGGTISNQPQHF	TGTGCCAGCAGATTCTTGGGGACAGGGGGTACGATAAGCAATCAGCCCCAGCATTTT
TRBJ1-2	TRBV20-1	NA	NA	CSARVDSSFGYTF	TGCAGTGCTAGAGTTGACAGTTCTTTTGGCTACACCTTC
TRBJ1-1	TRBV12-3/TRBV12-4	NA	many	CATERQLNTEAFF	TGTGCCACCGAGCGGCAGCTGAACACTGAAGCTTTCTTT
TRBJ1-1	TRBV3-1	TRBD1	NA	CASTTRGANTEAFF	TGTGCCAGCACCACCAGGGGGGCGAACACTGAAGCTTTCTTT
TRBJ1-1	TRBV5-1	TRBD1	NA	CASSSRTGLNTEAFF	TGCGCCAGCAGCTCGAGGACAGGGTTGAACACTGAAGCTTTCTTT
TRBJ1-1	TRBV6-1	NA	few	CASSLEGTVTEAFF	TGTGCCAGCAGCCTGGAGGGGACTGTCACTGAAGCTTTCTTT
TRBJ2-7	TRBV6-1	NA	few	CASTNDGSYEQYF	TGTGCCAGCACTAATGACGGCTCCTACGAGCAGTACTTC
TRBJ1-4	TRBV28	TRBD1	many	CASGISQGGREKLFF	TGTGCCAGCGGAATATCTCAGGGGGGCAGGGAAAAACTGTTTTTT
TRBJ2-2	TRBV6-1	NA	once	CASTEVPNTGELFF	TGTGCCAGCACCGAGGTCCCGAACACCGGGGAGCTGTTTTTT
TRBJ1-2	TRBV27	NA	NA	CASSPKTGFNYGYTF	TGTGCCAGCAGTCCTAAGACAGGTTTTAACTATGGCTACACCTTC
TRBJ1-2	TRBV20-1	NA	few	CSATNANYGYTF	TGCAGTGCTACGAATGCCAACTATGGCTACACCTTC
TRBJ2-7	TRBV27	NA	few	CASSLVGSSEQYF	TGTGCCAGCAGTTTAGTGGGCAGTTCGGAGCAGTACTTC
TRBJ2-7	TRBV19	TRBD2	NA	CASSINAASGSYEQYF	TGTGCCAGTAGTATAAATGCAGCTAGCGGGAGCTACGAGCAGTACTTC
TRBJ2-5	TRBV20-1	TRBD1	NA	CSAILDRGPPGPQYF	TGCAGTGCTATTTTGGACAGGGGCCCTCCGGGGCCCCAGTACTTC
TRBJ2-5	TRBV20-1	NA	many	CSASPGTFETQYF	TGCAGTGCTAGCCCTGGGACCTTCGAGACCCAGTACTTC
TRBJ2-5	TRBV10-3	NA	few	CAISDTDSLETQYF	TGTGCCATCAGTGACACGGACAGCCTAGAGACCCAGTACTTC
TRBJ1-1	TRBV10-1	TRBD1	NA	CASSESRGLGTEAFF	TGCGCCAGCAGTGAGTCCAGGGGGCTGGGCACTGAAGCTTTCTTT
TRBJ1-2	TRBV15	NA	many	CATSRGPPGSSYGYTF	TGTGCCACCAGCAGAGGCCCTCCAGGGAGCAGCTATGGCTACACCTTC
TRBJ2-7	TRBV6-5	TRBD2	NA	CASSYSRASGLVYEQYF	TGTGCCAGCAGTTACTCGAGGGCTAGCGGACTCGTCTACGAGCAGTACTTC
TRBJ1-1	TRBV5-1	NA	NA	CASSLARQRNTEAFF	TGCGCCAGCAGCTTGGCCAGGCAGCGTAACACTGAAGCTTTCTTT
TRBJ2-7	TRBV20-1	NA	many	CSARVGGGRSYEQYF	TGCAGTGCTAGAGTTGGGGGAGGACGATCCTACGAGCAGTACTTC
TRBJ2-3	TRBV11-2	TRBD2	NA	CASTRGSGSTTDTQYF	TGTGCCAGCACTCGCGGGAGTGGATCCACCACAGATACGCAGTATTTT
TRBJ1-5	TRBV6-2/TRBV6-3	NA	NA	CASRRGEQPQHF	TGTGCCAGCAGAAGAGGTGAACAGCCCCAGCATTTT
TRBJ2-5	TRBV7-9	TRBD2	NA	CASSARLAGQYQETQYF	TGTGCCAGCAGCGCCCGACTAGCGGGACAGTACCAAGAGACCCAGTACTTC
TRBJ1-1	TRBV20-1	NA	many	CSARDRRWGGSTEAFF	TGCAGTGCTAGAGATCGGAGGTGGGGTGGGAGCACTGAAGCTTTCTTT
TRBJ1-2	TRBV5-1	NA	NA	CASSLAQERGKYGYTF	TGCGCCAGCAGCTTGGCCCAGGAGAGGGGGAAGTATGGCTACACCTTC
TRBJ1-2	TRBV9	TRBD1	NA	CASREQGYGYTF	TGTGCCAGCAGAGAACAGGGGTATGGCTACACCTTC
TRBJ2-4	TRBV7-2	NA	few	CASSLLGGSKNIQYF	TGTGCCAGCAGCTTATTGGGGGGTTCCAAAAACATTCAGTACTTC
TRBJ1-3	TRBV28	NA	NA	CASSLQDRAGNTIYF	TGTGCCAGCTCTCTCCAGGACAGAGCTGGAAACACCATATATTTT
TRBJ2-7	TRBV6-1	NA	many	CASSLELASYEQYF	TGTGCCAGCAGCCTAGAGCTAGCCTCCTACGAGCAGTACTTC
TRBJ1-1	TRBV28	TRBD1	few	CASSHHQTGTTEAFF	TGTGCCAGCAGTCACCACCAGACAGGGACCACTGAAGCTTTCTTT
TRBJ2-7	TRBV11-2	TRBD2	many	CASSFGLAGEGYEQYF	TGTGCCAGCAGCTTTGGACTAGCGGGAGAAGGCTACGAGCAGTACTTC
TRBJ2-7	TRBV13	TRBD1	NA	CASSGRDRGAYEQYF	TGTGCCAGCAGCGGCCGGGACAGGGGAGCCTACGAGCAGTACTTC
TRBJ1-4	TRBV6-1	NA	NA	CASGRYSNEKLFF	TGTGCCAGCGGGAGATACTCTAATGAAAAACTGTTTTTT
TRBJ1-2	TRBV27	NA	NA	CASRSGPAVGYTF	TGTGCCAGCAGATCCGGGCCTGCTGTGGGCTACACCTTC
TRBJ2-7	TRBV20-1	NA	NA	CSARDPKTGQTYEQYF	TGCAGTGCTAGAGATCCCAAGACAGGTCAGACCTACGAGCAGTACTTC
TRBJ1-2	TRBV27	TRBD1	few	CASSLVRDRGDGYTF	TGTGCCAGCAGTTTAGTCCGGGACAGGGGTGACGGCTACACCTTC
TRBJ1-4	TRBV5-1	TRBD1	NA	CASSFQGGRIEKLFF	TGCGCCAGCAGCTTCCAAGGGGGCCGAATAGAAAAACTGTTTTTT
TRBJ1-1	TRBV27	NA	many	CASSLQTGTEAFF	TGTGCCAGCAGTTTACAAACAGGGACTGAAGCTTTCTTT
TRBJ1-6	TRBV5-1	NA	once	CASSLAGTDPNSPLHF	TGCGCCAGCAGCTTGGCTGGGACGGATCCCAATTCACCCCTCCACTTT
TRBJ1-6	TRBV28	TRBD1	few	CASTLAQQGPTYNSPLHF	TGTGCCAGCACCTTAGCCCAACAGGGGCCGACCTATAATTCACCCCTCCACTTT
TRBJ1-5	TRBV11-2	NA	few	CASSSNGNQPQHF	TGTGCCAGCAGCTCCAACGGCAATCAGCCCCAGCATTTT
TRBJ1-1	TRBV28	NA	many	CASSTHTGFSEAFF	TGTGCCAGCAGCACCCATACAGGGTTTTCTGAAGCTTTCTTT
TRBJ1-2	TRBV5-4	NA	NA	CASSLRREPNYGYTF	TGTGCCAGCAGCCTAAGGAGGGAGCCCAACTATGGCTACACCTTC